The 18 T cell receptor beta chains reported below all come from one sample, sequenced in a study of T cell repertoires in cytomegalovirus infection. No antigen has been assigned to these receptors. One entry per CDR3 protein, called by TCRdb with MiXCR from the reads. The sample includes more than 250,000 distinct CDR3 sequences, about 25% of them seen just once. Source: cultured PBMCs, taken from culture after CMV antigen stimulation. These receptors were obtained from a human donor in good health (CMV status not recorded). Some clones in this sample may be carry-over from other donors' samples.

This clonotype was observed a few times. The V and J genes are TRBV11-2 and TRBJ2-3, with 11 bases identical to TRBD2. From germline, CDR1 is SGHAT and CDR2 FQNNGV. The length of the CDR3 is 15 residues. V shed 4 bases, J shed 5 bases, and the junction held 5 bases outside the gene matches. The chain's CDR3 is CASSSLAGGIDTQYF. The CDR3 nucleotides read TGTGCCAGCAGCTCCCTAGCGGGAGGAATAGATACGCAGTATTTT. The variable domain in full, with the rest retrieved from reference TRBV11-2 and TRBJ2-3, is EAGVAQSPRYKIIEKRQSVAFWCNPISGHATLYWYQQILGQGPKLLIQFQNNGVVDDSQLPKDRFSAERLKGVDSTLKIQPAKLEDSAVYLCASSSLAGGIDTQYFGPGTRLTVL.

The table lists this clonotype with many counts. This chain links TRBV7-2 with TRBJ2-2; 7 nucleotides agree with TRBD1. Losses at the gene ends were 1 base for V and 6 bases for J; bases not matched to a gene: 11. Germline V gives CDR1 SGHTA, CDR2 FQGNSA. The CDR3 extends over 17 amino acids. The CDR3 reads CASSLEERTGPAGELFF. For the CDR3, the DNA is TGTGCCAGCAGCTTAGAAGAGAGGACAGGTCCTGCCGGGGAGCTGTTTTTT.

This rearrangement joins TRBV11-1 to TRBJ2-7, with 9 bases fitting TRBD1. The V and J ends lost 5 bases and 6 bases, in that order; junction bases with no gene match: 14. The CDR3 extends over 16 amino acids. Germline V lookup: CDR1 SGHAT, CDR2 FQDESV (reference sequence). This chain's CDR3 is CASSKGTGYYPREQYF. CDR3 nucleotides: TGTGCCAGCAGCAAAGGGACAGGGTATTACCCGCGCGAGCAGTACTTC. The whole variable domain, remainder taken from reference TRBV11-1 and TRBJ2-7, is EAEVAQSPRYKITEKSQAVAFWCDPISGHATLYWYRQILGQGPELLVQFQDESVVDDSQLPKDRFSAERLKGVDSTLKIQPAELGDSAMYLCASSKGTGYYPREQYFGPGTRLTVT.

This clonotype was seen more than once but under ten times. The J gene is TRBJ2-7, the V gene TRBV10-3; TRBD2 agrees at 8 bases. V shed 0 bases and J 1 base; nucleotides not matched to a gene: 8. This CDR3 contains 17 residues. CDR1 is ENHRY, CDR2 SYGVKD, per germline. CDR3 protein: CAISESAGRGASYEQYF. CDR3 bases: TGTGCCATCAGTGAGTCGGCCGGGCGGGGGGCATCCTACGAGCAGTACTTC.

The rearrangement uses TRBV7-8 and TRBJ2-2; a possible D gene is TRBD2 (5 bases). V lost 5 bases and J lost 1, with 14 bases in between. The CDR3 has 16 residues. Germline V gene lookup returns CDR1 SGHVS and CDR2 FQNEAQ. Here the CDR3 DNA reads TGTGCCAGCAGCCCGAGGGTTGGGATGAACACCGGGGAGCTGTTTTTT. Protein sequence: CASSPRVGMNTGELFF. The variable domain in full, with the rest retrieved from reference TRBV7-8 and TRBJ2-2, is GAGVSQSPRYKVAKRGQDVALRCDPISGHVSLFWYQQALGQGPEFLTYFQNEAQLDKSGLPSDRFFAERPEGSVSTLKIQRTQQEDSAVYLCASSPRVGMNTGELFFGEGSRLTVL.

This clonotype was counted between two and nine times. Compared with germline, one end of the junction differs, possibly owing to a read error. The chain employs TRBV4-1 and TRBJ2-2; the D gene could be TRBD1 or TRBD2 (5 bases each). The CDR3 consists of 16 residues. CDR1 is MGHRA, CDR2 YSYEKL, per germline. The CDR3 loop reads CASSPGGRAQTGELFF. CDR3 nucleotide sequence: TGTGCCAGCAGCCCAGGAGGCAGGGCCCAAACCGGGGAGCTGTTTTTT.

There are a few counts of this clonotype. The chain has TRBV7-1 and TRBJ2-3, with D perhaps TRBD2 (6 bases). TRBV7-1 is known as an ORF, though its function is uncertain. The CDR3 contains 15 residues. V lost 3 bases and J lost 3, with 13 bases in between. CDR3 DNA sequence: TGTGCCAGCAGCTCCCGCGGGGCAAAAACAGATACGCAGTATTTT. Protein product: CASSSRGAKTDTQYF.

V gene TRBV5-4 combines with J gene TRBJ2-3; weak D call: TRBD1 (6 bases). The CDR3 has 14 amino acids. With 3 bases removed from V and 2 bases from J, the gap between germline ends came to 10 bases. Germline values: CDR1 SGHNT, CDR2 YYREEE (reference sequence). The DNA for the CDR3 is TGTGCCAGCAGCTGGGACACCTACACAGATACGCAGTATTTT. Amino acid sequence: CASSWDTYTDTQYF.

The V and J genes are TRBV7-2 and TRBJ2-5; D possibly corresponds to TRBD1 (5 bases). Between the trimmed V and J ends, which lost 5 bases and 4 bases, there was a span of 14 bases. The V gene's germline CDR1 is SGHTA and CDR2 FQGNSA. This CDR3 region has 14 residues. The CDR3 region is CASSPIQARETQYF. The CDR3 DNA follows: TGTGCCAGCAGCCCAATACAGGCGAGAGAGACCCAGTACTTC.

The genes are TRBV6-5 and TRBJ1-2; D is perhaps TRBD1 (5 bases). The CDR3 loop spans 13 amino acids. Germline loops: CDR1 MNHEY, CDR2 SVGAGI. Trimming left V 5 bases short and J 4 bases short, with 11 bases between. In DNA form, the CDR3 reads TGTGCCAGCAGTCAATTGACAGTCTATGGCTACACCTTC. Translating gives CASSQLTVYGYTF.

The chain employs TRBV19 and TRBJ1-2; TRBD1 is a possible D gene (6 bases). V lost 5 bases to trimming and J lost 5 bases, with 9 bases between them. The CDR3 is 12 residues long. From germline, CDR1 is LNHDA and CDR2 SQIVND (reference sequence). Here the CDR3 reads CASSVQGYGYTF. Here the CDR3 DNA reads TGTGCCAGTAGTGTACAGGGTTATGGCTACACCTTC.

The chain combines TRBV5-4 with TRBJ2-3; D is undetermined. The V end was cut by 3 bases, the J end by 3 bases, with 8 bases between. CDR3 size: 13 residues. The germline V gene encodes CDR1 SGHNT and CDR2 YYREEE (reference sequence). The CDR3 DNA reads as TGTGCCAGCAGCTCTTTGCAGACAGATACGCAGTATTTT. This sequence encodes CASSSLQTDTQYF.

V usage is TRBV11-2 and J usage is TRBJ1-1, with D possibly matching TRBD1 (6 bases). The V and J ends lost 1 base and 12 bases respectively, with 18 bases between them. Germline V gene data show CDR1 as SGHAT and CDR2 as FQNNGV. This CDR3 has 14 amino acids. This CDR3 reads CASSLVTGGRSTFF. The CDR3, as DNA: TGTGCCAGCAGCTTAGTGACAGGAGGGCGATCGACTTTCTTT.

This chain links TRBV6-2 or TRBV6-3 with TRBJ1-4; D not certain. V gave up 0 bases and J gave up 12 bases, with 14 bases separating them. Germline V CDR1 and CDR2: MNHEY, SVGEGT. This CDR3 comprises 14 residues. The CDR3 region is CASSYSRVQPQLFF. DNA of the CDR3: TGTGCCAGCAGTTACTCACGGGTTCAGCCACAACTGTTTTTT.

This clonotype appeared a few times. The chain carries TRBV4-1 and TRBJ2-2, with 14 bases matching TRBD2. V gave up 4 bases and J gave up 6 bases; unmatched junction bases: 4. Per the germline V gene, CDR1 is MGHRA and CDR2 is YSYEKL. This CDR3 has 16 residues. CDR3 nucleotides: TGCGCCAGCAGCCGACTAGCGGGAGGGGGCCCCGGGGAGCTGTTTTTT. Amino acid sequence: CASSRLAGGGPGELFF.

This clonotype was seen a few times. This chain connects TRBV4-2 to TRBJ2-4, with D maybe TRBD2 (5 bases). The CDR3 consists of 16 residues. V was cut by 1 base and J by 7 bases, with 17 bases left in between. From germline, CDR1 is LGHNA and CDR2 YNFKEQ. The CDR3 region is CASSQVHKGEGNIQYF. The CDR3 nucleotides are TGTGCCAGCAGCCAAGTCCATAAGGGAGAAGGGAACATTCAGTACTTC.

The V call is TRBV30, the J call TRBJ2-7, with 7 bases identical to TRBD1. The CDR3 length is 13 residues. V lost 5 bases, J lost 7 bases, and 11 bases stayed unmatched. The germline V gene encodes CDR1 GTSNPN and CDR2 SVGIG (reference sequence). The CDR3 region has the DNA TGTGCCTGGTCCCGGACAGGCCTAGGGGAGCAGTACTTC. It translates to CAWSRTGLGEQYF.

This clonotype was recorded at least ten times. The chain joins TRBV7-6 to TRBJ1-4; D not certain. The V end lost 5 bases, the J end lost 8 bases, and 18 bases lay between the germline ends. CDR1 and CDR2 from the germline V gene are SGHVS and FNYEAQ. This CDR3 spans 15 amino acids. CDR3 nucleotide sequence: TGTGCCAGCAGCCCACGGAGCAGGTCTGGCGAAAAACTGTTTTTT. This translates into CASSPRSRSGEKLFF.